Given below is one TCR beta chain in context. Only in-frame clones appear in the TCRdb table, and some are missing; sequencing was by immunoSEQ multiplex PCR. In the table there are some 41,000 clones, about nine tenths of which are singletons. The length of the CDR3 is 14 residues. V lost 1 base and J lost 7, with 15 bases in between. The germline CDR1 and CDR2 sequences are SGHRS and YFSETQ. The entry originates in a study of T cell changes during pregnancy in multiple sclerosis. The TCR sequence derives from a female donor in good health, enrolled as a control in a pregnancy study. Sequencing was performed on CD4+ T cells from peripheral blood mononuclear cells, taken in the third trimester of pregnancy. The rearrangement joins TRBV5-1 to TRBJ2-7; D unclear. The CDR3 region is CASSLIERGPEQYF. CDR3 nucleotide sequence: TGCGCCAGCAGCTTGATTGAACGCGGCCCGGAGCAGTACTTC.